A selection of T cell receptor beta chains follows, all from one sample in a study of blood T cell repertoires in COVID-19. Clones were read by immunoSEQ multiplex PCR, and TCRdb kept only the in-frame ones, dropping some. The sample holds 120,000 or so clones, 87% seen once. The specimen sequenced was peripheral blood. The receptors derive from a human donor in a cohort sampled during active COVID-19. The conserved cysteine and the conserved F or W are not part of the CDR3 here. Each record gives: D gene, J gene, V gene, CDR3 protein. A D gene is named only where the DNA matches it firmly.

TRBD2,TRBJ2-5,TRBV24-1,ATSDSSGNAQETQY
NA,TRBJ1-1,TRBV6-5,ASSYWLGRAGTEAF
NA,TRBJ1-3,TRBV19,ASSFLQIGQTIY
NA,TRBJ1-5,TRBV18,ASSLGRLYSNQPQH
NA,TRBJ2-3,TRBV29-1,SVVVFRGTDTQY
TRBD1,TRBJ2-6,TRBV27,ASSIRGTGPSGANVLT
NA,TRBJ1-5,TRBV15,ATSGTAKSGNQPQH
TRBD2,TRBJ2-1,TRBV7-3,ASSQLAGEQF
NA,TRBJ2-7,TRBV7-9,ASSSTGYEQY
NA,TRBJ1-3,TRBV4-1,ASSHTTSTIY
TRBD2,TRBJ2-3,TRBV7-3,ASSLGTSGAQY
TRBD2,TRBJ2-3,TRBV7-6,ASSLEGWASGRTSSDTQY